These T cell receptor beta chains were read from a single sample in a study of cytomegalovirus exposure and HLA in healthy donors. Produced via immunoSEQ multiplex PCR; TCRdb's table is partial and in-frame only. The sample consists of around 80,000 clones, 62% of them appearing once. Sequences were obtained from PBMCs. All receptors derive from a male donor in good health and CMV-seropositive. CDR3s include the opening cysteine and the closing phenylalanine or tryptophan. D genes are given only for firm matches.

d_call j_call v_call cdr3_aa
TRBD1 TRBJ2-5 TRBV5-4 CASSGTGAGETQYF
NA TRBJ1-3 TRBV6-6 CASSPDSSGNTIYF
TRBD1 TRBJ2-4 TRBV2 CASSEGSGTVKNIQYF
TRBD1 TRBJ2-3 TRBV9 CASSGTGAMSHTQYF
TRBD2 TRBJ2-3 TRBV5-1 CASSLDLAGDSDTQYF
NA TRBJ2-5 TRBV6-5 CASSYSRVQETQYF
TRBD1 TRBJ1-2 TRBV4-1 CASSQGPGQYGYTF
TRBD1 TRBJ2-7 TRBV18 CASSPRTGAISYEQYF
NA TRBJ1-1 TRBV13 CASNLVGGTEAFF
TRBD1 TRBJ2-3 TRBV7-9 CASRSDRGSRGTQYF
TRBD1 TRBJ2-7 TRBV4-3 CASSQAKSGQGEQYF
TRBD1 TRBJ1-5 TRBV6-1 CASSEGGDSSQPQHF
NA TRBJ1-1 TRBV9 CASSPGPGVTEAFF
NA TRBJ2-5 TRBV21-1 CASSNSLRLVPRETQYF
TRBD2 NA TRBV30 CAWSGLAGLSYEQYF
TRBD1 TRBJ1-5 TRBV6-1 CASTGQVNQPQHF
TRBD1 TRBJ1-1 TRBV2 CASSGFGQGEIPVRNTEAFF
NA TRBJ1-2 TRBV13 CASSEGRRAGGYTF
TRBD1 TRBJ2-5 TRBV5-1 CASSPRDRALQETQYF
NA TRBJ2-7 TRBV30 CAWSGLTDEQYF
TRBD1 TRBJ2-7 TRBV6-7 CASSYSTHPRGPSYEQYF
TRBD2 TRBJ2-5 TRBV6-1 CASSKLAGAQETQYF
NA TRBJ1-6 TRBV7-2 CASSLDGRNDSPLHF
NA TRBJ1-4 TRBV5-6 CASRRGTNEKLFF
TRBD1 TRBJ1-2 TRBV28 CASSSSGTGRGGYTF
NA TRBJ2-5 TRBV4-3 CASSQDVFQETQYF
NA TRBJ2-7 TRBV27 CASRDGLSSYEQYF
TRBD1 TRBJ2-2 TRBV29-1 CSVARGRAGELFF
TRBD1 TRBJ2-3 TRBV5-4 CASSLDRGYTDTQYF
TRBD1 TRBJ1-4 TRBV5-4 CASSRDRGRTNEKLFF
NA TRBJ1-1 TRBV30 CAWSLAGEAFF
NA TRBJ1-2 TRBV5-6 CASSSVQVNYGYTF
TRBD1 TRBJ1-1 TRBV4-1 CASSQGRQGHTEAFF
TRBD1 TRBJ1-4 TRBV19 CASSTDRGNEKLFF
NA TRBJ2-4 TRBV19 CASSIDRDYIQYF
NA TRBJ2-5 TRBV15 CATSREGRQETQYF
NA NA TRBV28 CASYDSSRLYEQYF
NA TRBJ1-1 TRBV5-1 CASSWGSNPEAFF
TRBD2 TRBJ2-5 TRBV10-3 CAIRRGLAGEGQETQYF
TRBD1 TRBJ2-7 TRBV6-1 CASRRTGASYEQYF
NA TRBJ2-1 TRBV7-2 CASSLQGNRNYNEQFF
TRBD2 TRBJ2-1 TRBV11-2 CASSLGTSGGYNEQFF
TRBD2 TRBJ2-5 TRBV7-2 CASSPPGGETQYF
TRBD2 TRBJ2-1 TRBV27 CASSPLAGPYNEQFF
TRBD2 TRBJ2-7 TRBV30 CACLAGSSYEQYF